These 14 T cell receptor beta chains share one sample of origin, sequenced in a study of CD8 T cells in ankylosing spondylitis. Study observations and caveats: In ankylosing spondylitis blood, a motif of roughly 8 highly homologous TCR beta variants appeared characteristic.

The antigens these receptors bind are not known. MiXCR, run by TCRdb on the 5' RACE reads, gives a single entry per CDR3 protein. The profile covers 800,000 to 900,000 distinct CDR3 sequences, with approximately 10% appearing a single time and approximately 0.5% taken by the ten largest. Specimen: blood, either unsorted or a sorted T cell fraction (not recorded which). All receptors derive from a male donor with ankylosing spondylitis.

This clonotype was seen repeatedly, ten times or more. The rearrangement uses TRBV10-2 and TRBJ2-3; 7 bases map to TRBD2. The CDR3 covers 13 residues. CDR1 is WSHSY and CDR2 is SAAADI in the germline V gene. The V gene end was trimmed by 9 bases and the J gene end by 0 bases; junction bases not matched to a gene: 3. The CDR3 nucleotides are TGCGCCAGTCGGGAGGCTAGCACAGATACGCAGTATTTT. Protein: CASREASTDTQYF.

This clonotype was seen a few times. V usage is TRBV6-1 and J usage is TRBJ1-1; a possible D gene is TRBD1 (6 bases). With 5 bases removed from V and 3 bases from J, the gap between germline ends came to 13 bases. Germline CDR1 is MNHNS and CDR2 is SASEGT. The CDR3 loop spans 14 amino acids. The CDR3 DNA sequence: TGTGCCAGCAGTCCTTCCGACAGGTACACTGAAGCTTTCTTT. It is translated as CASSPSDRYTEAFF.

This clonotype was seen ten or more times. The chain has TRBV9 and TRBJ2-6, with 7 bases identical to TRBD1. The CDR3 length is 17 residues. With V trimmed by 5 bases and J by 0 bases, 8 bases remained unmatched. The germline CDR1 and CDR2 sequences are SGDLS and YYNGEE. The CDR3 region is CASRDGRGHSGANVLTF. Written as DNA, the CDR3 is TGTGCCAGCAGGGACGGAAGGGGGCACTCTGGGGCCAACGTCCTGACTTTC. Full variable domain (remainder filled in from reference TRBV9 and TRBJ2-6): DSGVTQTPKHLITATGQRVTLRCSPRSGDLSVYWYQQSLDQGLQFLIQYYNGEERAKGNILERFSAQQFPDLHSELNLSSLELGDSALYFCASRDGRGHSGANVLTFGAGSRLTVL.

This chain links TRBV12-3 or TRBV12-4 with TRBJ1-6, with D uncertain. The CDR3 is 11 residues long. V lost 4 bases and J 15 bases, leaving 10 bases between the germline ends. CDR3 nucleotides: TGTGCCAGCAGTTCCACTTTGGTCCTCCACTTT. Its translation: CASSSTLVLHF.

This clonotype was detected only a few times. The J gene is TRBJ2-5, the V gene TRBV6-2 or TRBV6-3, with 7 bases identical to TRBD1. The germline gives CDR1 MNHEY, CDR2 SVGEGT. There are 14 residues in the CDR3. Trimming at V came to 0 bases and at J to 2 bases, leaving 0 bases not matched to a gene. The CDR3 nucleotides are TGTGCCAGCAGTTACTCGGACAGGCAAGAGACCCAGTACTTC. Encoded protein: CASSYSDRQETQYF.

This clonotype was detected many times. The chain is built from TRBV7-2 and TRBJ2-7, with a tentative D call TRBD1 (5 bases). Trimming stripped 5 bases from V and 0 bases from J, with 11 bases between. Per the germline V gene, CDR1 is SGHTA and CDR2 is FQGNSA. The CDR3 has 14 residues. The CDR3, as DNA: TGTGCCAGCAGCGACCAGGGAATCTCCTACGAGCAGTACTTC. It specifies CASSDQGISYEQYF.

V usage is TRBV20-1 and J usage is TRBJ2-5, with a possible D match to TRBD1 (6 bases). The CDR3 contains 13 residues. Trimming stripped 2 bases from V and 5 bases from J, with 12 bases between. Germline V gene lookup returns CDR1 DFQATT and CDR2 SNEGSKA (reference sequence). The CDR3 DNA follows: TGCAGTGCTAGAAGCAGGGGTTGGGAGACCCAGTACTTC. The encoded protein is CSARSRGWETQYF.

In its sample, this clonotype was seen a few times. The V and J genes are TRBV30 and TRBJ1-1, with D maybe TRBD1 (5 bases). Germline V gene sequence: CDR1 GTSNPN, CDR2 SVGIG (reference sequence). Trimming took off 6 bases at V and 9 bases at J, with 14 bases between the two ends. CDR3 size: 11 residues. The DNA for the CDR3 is TGTGCCTGTTTCGAGCGGGGGAAAGCTTTCTTT. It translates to CACFERGKAFF.

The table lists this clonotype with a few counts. DNA of the CDR3: TGTGCCACCAGCAGAGATCAAACAGGGGTAAGCGAGCAGTACTTC. Its translation is CATSRDQTGVSEQYF. This rearrangement joins TRBV15 to TRBJ2-7; 7 nucleotides line up with TRBD1. The CDR3 spans 15 residues. V lost 0 bases, J lost 6 bases, and 8 bases stayed unmatched. From germline, CDR1 is LNHNV and CDR2 YYDKDF (reference sequence).

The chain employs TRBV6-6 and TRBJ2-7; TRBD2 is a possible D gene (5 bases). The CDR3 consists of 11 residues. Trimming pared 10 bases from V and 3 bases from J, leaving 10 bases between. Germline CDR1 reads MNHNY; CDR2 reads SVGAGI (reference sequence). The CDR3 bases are TGTGCCACCGGGGTTCGCTACGAGCAGTACTTC. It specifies CATGVRYEQYF.

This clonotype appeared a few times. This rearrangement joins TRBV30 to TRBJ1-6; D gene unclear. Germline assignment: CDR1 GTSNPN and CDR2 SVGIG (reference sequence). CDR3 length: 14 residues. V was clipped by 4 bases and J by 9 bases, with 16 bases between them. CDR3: CAWTTEVWGSPLHF. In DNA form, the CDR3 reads TGTGCCTGGACGACGGAAGTTTGGGGTTCACCCCTCCACTTT.

CDR3 amino acids: CASSPFGLHGYQETQYF. The CDR3 nucleotides are TGCGCCAGCAGCCCCTTCGGTCTTCATGGGTACCAAGAGACCCAGTACTTC. The V call is TRBV5-1, the J call TRBJ2-5; D is ambiguous. Germline V gene lookup returns CDR1 SGHRS and CDR2 YFSETQ. V was shortened by 4 bases and J by 0 bases, with 19 bases between the two germline ends. CDR3 size: 17 residues.

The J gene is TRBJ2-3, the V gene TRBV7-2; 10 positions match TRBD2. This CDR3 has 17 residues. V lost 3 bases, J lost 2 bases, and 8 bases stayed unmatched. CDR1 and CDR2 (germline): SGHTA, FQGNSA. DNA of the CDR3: TGTGCCAGCAGCTTTAGGACTAGCGGTCTACCCACAGATACGCAGTATTTT. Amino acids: CASSFRTSGLPTDTQYF.

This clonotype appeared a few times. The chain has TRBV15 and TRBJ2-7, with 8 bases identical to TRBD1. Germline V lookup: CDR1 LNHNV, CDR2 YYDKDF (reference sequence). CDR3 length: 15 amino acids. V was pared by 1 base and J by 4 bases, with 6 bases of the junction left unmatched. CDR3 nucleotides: TGTGCCACCAGCAGAGGGACAGGGACCATATACGAGCAGTACTTC. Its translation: CATSRGTGTIYEQYF.